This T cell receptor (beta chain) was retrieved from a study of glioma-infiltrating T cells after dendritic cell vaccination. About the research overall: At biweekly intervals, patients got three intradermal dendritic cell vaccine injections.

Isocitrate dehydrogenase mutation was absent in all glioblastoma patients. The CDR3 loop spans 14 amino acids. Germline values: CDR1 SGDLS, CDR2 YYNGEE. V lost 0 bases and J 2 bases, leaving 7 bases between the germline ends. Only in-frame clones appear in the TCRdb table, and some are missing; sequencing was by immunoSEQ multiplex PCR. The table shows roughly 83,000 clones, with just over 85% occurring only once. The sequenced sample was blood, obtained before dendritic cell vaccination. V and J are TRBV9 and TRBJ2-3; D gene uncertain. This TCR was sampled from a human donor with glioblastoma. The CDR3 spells CASSVGGNTDTQYF. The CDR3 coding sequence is TGTGCCAGCAGCGTAGGCGGCAACACAGATACGCAGTATTTT.